This T cell receptor beta chain emerged from a study of cytomegalovirus exposure and HLA in healthy donors. Study-wide results and limits: Later analysis identified a missense DCLRE1C variant that was linked to TCR beta V- and J-gene trimming. Three chains tied to CMV proved CMV antigen-specific in vitro.

CDR1 and CDR2 from the germline V gene are SGHAT and FQNNGV. V trimming: 5 bases; J trimming: 0 bases; junction bases outside the gene matches: 9. CDR3 size: 17 residues. This PCR relied on a set of 60 Vbeta primers and 13 Jbeta primers. Assay used: immunoSEQ multiplex PCR; TCRdb lists only in-frame clones, some missing. The repertoire holds some 100,000 clones, with approximately 81% as singletons. With regard to this clone: Its antigen is not identified.

The chain recombines TRBV11-2 with TRBJ2-3, with TRBD2 matching over 9 bases. The sequenced material came from PBMCs. The clonotype comes from a male donor in good health and CMV-seropositive. The CDR3 region has the DNA TGTGCCAGCAGCCCCCCCAGCGGGGGGCTGAGCACAGATACGCAGTATTTT. Its translation: CASSPPSGGLSTDTQYF.